The sequence of this TCR beta chain was determined in a study of response to subunit inactivated influenza vaccine. In its sample, this clonotype was seen many times. No antigen is known for it. A single record per CDR3 protein comes from TCRdb applying MiXCR to the RT-PCR reads. The sample carries around 470,000 distinct CDR3 sequences, approximately 7.8% recorded once. Regarding the study as a whole: With each seasonal influenza vaccination, the authors suggested, few new T cells are recruited.

The TCR sequence derives from a man between 50 and 69 years old who received an inactivated influenza vaccine. The sample was PBMCs from blood, taken about 24 months after vaccination.

CDR3 coding DNA: TGTGCCAGCAATGAGGACAGGGTACTTTCTGGGGCCAACGTCCTGACTTTC. Residues: CASNEDRVLSGANVLTF. The chain is built from TRBV28 and TRBJ2-6, with 8 bases matching TRBD1. CDR1 is MDHEN, CDR2 SYDVKM, per germline. The CDR3 sequence is 17 residues long. V lost 7 bases and J lost 1; bases outside the gene matches: 9.